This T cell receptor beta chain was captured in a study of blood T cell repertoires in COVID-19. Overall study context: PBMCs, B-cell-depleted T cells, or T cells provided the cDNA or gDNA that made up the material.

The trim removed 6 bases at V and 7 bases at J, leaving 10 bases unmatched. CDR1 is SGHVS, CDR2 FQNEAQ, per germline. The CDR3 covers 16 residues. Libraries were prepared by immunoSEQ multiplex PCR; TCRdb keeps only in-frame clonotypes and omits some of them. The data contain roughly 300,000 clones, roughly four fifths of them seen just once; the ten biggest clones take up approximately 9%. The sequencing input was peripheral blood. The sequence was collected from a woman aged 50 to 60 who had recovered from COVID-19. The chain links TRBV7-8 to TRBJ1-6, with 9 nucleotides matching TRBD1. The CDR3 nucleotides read TGTGCCAGCAGTCCTAGGAGGGGGACAGGGAATTCACCCCTCCACTTT. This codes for CASSPRRGTGNSPLHF.